A selection of T cell receptor beta chains follows, all from one sample in a study of siplizumab effects on memory and regulatory T cells. Assay used: immunoSEQ multiplex PCR; TCRdb lists only in-frame clones, some missing. Among about 100,000 clones, 85% to 95% were seen once, and the ten largest hold 12%. Input material: non-Treg CD4+ T cells sorted from blood. The source is a human donor in good health. Both conserved end residues are part of each CDR3. Each record gives: CDR3 protein, V gene, J gene.

CDR3 protein: CASSPGQLGGGETQYF
V gene: TRBV5-6
J gene: TRBJ2-5

CDR3 protein: CASSFLQGTYEQYF
V gene: TRBV6-7
J gene: TRBJ2-7

CDR3 protein: CASSPSVGTSTGFF
V gene: TRBV18
J gene: TRBJ2-1

CDR3 protein: CAWRMAWNTGELFF
V gene: TRBV30
J gene: TRBJ2-2

CDR3 protein: CASSWFSGRASYNEQFF
V gene: TRBV5-1
J gene: TRBJ2-1

CDR3 protein: CASSPGTGGRSTDTQYF
V gene: TRBV18
J gene: TRBJ2-3

CDR3 protein: CASSYLTSSYNEQFF
V gene: TRBV7-2
J gene: TRBJ2-1

CDR3 protein: CASRLDSWNTEAFF
V gene: TRBV6-4
J gene: TRBJ1-1

CDR3 protein: CASSESGSTGELFF
V gene: TRBV25-1
J gene: TRBJ2-2

CDR3 protein: CASSLGRRRDNEQFF
V gene: TRBV5-1
J gene: TRBJ2-1

CDR3 protein: CAINQRGPTDTQYF
V gene: TRBV10-3
J gene: TRBJ2-3

CDR3 protein: CASSATTEAFF
V gene: TRBV25-1
J gene: TRBJ1-1

CDR3 protein: CASSVGFGPLYEQYF
V gene: TRBV9
J gene: TRBJ2-7

CDR3 protein: CATTPGTSGGETQYF
V gene: TRBV2
J gene: TRBJ2-5

CDR3 protein: CASSLAGTQEQYF
V gene: TRBV28
J gene: TRBJ2-7

CDR3 protein: CASSLWGQGAYEQYF
V gene: TRBV5-4
J gene: TRBJ2-7

CDR3 protein: CASSQASGSYEQYF
V gene: TRBV4-1
J gene: TRBJ2-7

CDR3 protein: CASSPLADTQYF
V gene: TRBV18
J gene: TRBJ2-3

CDR3 protein: CSVEDRKGGATETQYF
V gene: TRBV29-1
J gene: TRBJ2-5

CDR3 protein: CASSSLKPGRFYEQYF
V gene: TRBV11-2
J gene: TRBJ2-7

CDR3 protein: CSAPRSGTQYF
V gene: TRBV20-1
J gene: TRBJ2-5

CDR3 protein: CASSLGALGNTIYF
V gene: TRBV5-1
J gene: TRBJ1-3